The clone carrying this T cell receptor (beta chain) was detected once. Its matching antigen is unknown. This sample is part of a study of identical twins. Study results and caveats: Twins shared beta out-of-frame sequences in excess, but this excess was weaker.

Germline CDR1 reads MDHEN; CDR2 reads SYDVKM. The CDR3 sequence is 15 residues long. V gave up 5 bases and J gave up 0 bases, with 14 bases separating them. Healthy Caucasians made up all donors. MiXCR was run by TCRdb on the 5' RACE reads, yielding one entry per CDR3 protein. The sample shows approximately 1.8 million distinct CDR3 sequences, about 32% of them seen only once. The sequence was collected from a newborn girl in good health. Sequencing was done on a sample of cord blood. The rearrangement joins TRBV28 to TRBJ2-7; D unclear. CDR3 coding DNA: TGTGCCAGCAGTCGACCCTCCAGGAGCTCCTACGAGCAGTACTTC. Translation gives CASSRPSRSSYEQYF.